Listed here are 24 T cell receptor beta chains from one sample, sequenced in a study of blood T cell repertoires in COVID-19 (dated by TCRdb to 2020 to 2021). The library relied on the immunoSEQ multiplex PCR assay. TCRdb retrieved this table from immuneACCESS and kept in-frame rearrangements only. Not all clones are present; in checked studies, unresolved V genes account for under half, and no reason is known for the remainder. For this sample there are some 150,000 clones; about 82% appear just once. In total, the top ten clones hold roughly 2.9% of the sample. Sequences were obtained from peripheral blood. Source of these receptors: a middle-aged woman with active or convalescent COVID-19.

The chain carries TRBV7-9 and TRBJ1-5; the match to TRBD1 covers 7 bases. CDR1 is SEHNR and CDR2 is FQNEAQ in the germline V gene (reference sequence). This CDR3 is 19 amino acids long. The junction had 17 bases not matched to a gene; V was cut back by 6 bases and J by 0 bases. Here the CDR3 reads CASRRCTGVGVYSNQPQHF. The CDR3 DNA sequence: TGTGCCAGCAGACGCTGTACAGGGGTGGGGGTCTATAGCAATCAGCCCCAGCATTTT.

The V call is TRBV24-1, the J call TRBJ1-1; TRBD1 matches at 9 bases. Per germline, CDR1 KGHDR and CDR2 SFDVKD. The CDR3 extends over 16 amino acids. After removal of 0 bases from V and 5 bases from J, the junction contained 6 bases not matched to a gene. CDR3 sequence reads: CATSDLVQGAGTEAFF. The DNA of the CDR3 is TGTGCCACCAGTGATTTGGTACAGGGGGCTGGGACTGAAGCTTTCTTT.

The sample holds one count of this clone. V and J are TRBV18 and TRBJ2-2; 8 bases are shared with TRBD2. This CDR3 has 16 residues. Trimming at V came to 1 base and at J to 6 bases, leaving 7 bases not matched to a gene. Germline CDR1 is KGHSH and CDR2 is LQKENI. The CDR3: CASSPLPPGGSGELFF. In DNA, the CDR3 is TGTGCCAGCTCACCACTCCCCCCGGGGGGGTCCGGGGAGCTGTTTTTT.

The CDR3 region has the DNA TGTGCCAGCAGTGAATTCGGCGGTTTTGGTTCGAATCAGCCCCAGCATTTT. This gives the protein CASSEFGGFGSNQPQHF. This chain connects TRBV2 to TRBJ1-5; D ambiguous. This CDR3 region has 17 residues. V was clipped by 2 bases and J by 4 bases, with 18 bases between them. Germline CDR1 and CDR2: SNHLY and FYNNEI.

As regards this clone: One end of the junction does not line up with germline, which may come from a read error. CDR3 in amino acids: CAIGDYTDTQYF. CDR3 DNA sequence: TGCGCAATCGGGGACTACACAGATACGCAGTATTTT. V and J are TRBV6-6 and TRBJ2-3; the match to TRBD2 covers 7 bases. Germline CDR1 is MNHNY and CDR2 is SVGAGI (reference sequence). CDR3 length equals 12 residues.

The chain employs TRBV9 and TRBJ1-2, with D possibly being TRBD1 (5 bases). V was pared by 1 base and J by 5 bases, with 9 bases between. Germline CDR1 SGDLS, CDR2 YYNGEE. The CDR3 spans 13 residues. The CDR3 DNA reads TGTGCCAGCAGCGTAACAGGTTCTTATGGCTACACCTTC. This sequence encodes CASSVTGSYGYTF.

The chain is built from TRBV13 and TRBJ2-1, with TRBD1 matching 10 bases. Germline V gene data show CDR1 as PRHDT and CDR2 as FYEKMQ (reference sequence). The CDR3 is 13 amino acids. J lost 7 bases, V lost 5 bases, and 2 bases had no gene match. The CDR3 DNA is TGTGCCAGCAGCCGGGACAGGGGTAATGAGCAGTTCTTC. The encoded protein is CASSRDRGNEQFF.

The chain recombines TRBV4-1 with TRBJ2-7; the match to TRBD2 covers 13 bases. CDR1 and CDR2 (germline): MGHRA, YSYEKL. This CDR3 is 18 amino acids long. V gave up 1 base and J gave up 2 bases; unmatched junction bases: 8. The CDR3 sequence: CASSQGGLAGVWPYEQYF. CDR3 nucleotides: TGCGCCAGCAGCCAAGGCGGACTAGCGGGAGTCTGGCCCTACGAGCAGTACTTC.

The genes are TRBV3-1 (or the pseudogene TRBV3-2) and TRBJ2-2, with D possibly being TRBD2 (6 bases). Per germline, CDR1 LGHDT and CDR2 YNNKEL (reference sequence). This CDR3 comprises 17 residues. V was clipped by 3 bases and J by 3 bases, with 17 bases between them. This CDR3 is CASSHDLAEGDTGELFF. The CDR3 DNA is TGTGCCAGCAGCCATGACCTGGCGGAGGGCGACACCGGGGAGCTGTTTTTT.

This CDR3 is CASSNYNTGELFF. In DNA, the CDR3 is TGTGCCAGCAGTAACTACAACACCGGGGAGCTGTTTTTT. The rearrangement joins TRBV2 to TRBJ2-2; D remains unclear. In germline, CDR1 is SNHLY, CDR2 FYNNEI. There are 13 residues in the CDR3. V lost 5 bases to trimming and J lost 2 bases, with 6 bases between them.

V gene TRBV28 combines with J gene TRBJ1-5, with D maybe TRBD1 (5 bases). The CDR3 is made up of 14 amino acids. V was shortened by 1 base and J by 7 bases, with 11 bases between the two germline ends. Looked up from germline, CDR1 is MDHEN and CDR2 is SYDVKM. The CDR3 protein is CASSLSGGGQPQHF. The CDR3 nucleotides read TGTGCCAGCAGTTTATCCGGGGGAGGACAGCCCCAGCATTTT. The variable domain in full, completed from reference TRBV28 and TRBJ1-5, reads DVKVTQSSRYLVKRTGEKVFLECVQDMDHENMFWYRQDPGLGLRLIYFSYDVKMKEKGDIPEGYSVSREKKERFSLILESASTNQTSMYLCASSLSGGGQPQHFGDGTRLSIL.

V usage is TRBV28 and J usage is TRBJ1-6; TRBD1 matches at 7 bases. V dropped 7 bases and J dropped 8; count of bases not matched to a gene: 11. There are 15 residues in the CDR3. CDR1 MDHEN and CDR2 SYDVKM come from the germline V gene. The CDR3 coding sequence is TGTGCCAGCACTCTTTACAGGGGAAGGGATTCACCCCTCCACTTT. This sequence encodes CASTLYRGRDSPLHF.

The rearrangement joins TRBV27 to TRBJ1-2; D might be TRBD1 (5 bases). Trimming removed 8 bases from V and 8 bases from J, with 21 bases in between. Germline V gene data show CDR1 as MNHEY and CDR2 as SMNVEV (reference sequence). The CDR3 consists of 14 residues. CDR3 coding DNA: TGTGCCAGCTCGTGGGGGGGGAGGCAGGGCGGCTACACCTTC. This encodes CASSWGGRQGGYTF.

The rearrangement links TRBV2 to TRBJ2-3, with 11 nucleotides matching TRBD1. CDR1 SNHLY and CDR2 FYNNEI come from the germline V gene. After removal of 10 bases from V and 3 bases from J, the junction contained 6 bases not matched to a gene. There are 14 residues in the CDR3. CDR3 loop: CAISGTGGTDTQYF. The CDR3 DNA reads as TGTGCCATCTCCGGGACAGGGGGGACAGATACGCAGTATTTT.

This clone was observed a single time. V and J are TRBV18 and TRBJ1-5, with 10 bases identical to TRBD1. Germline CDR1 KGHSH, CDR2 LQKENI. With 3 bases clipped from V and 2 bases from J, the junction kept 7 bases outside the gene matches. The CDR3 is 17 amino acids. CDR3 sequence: CASSPRTGGRGNQPQHF. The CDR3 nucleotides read TGTGCCAGCTCACCTCGGACAGGGGGTAGGGGCAATCAGCCCCAGCATTTT.

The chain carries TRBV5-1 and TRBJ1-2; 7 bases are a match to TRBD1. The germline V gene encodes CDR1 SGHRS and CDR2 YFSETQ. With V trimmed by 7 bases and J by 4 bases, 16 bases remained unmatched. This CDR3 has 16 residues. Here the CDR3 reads CASGLTRPGQSYGYTF. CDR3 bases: TGCGCCAGCGGATTGACACGACCGGGACAGAGCTATGGCTACACCTTC.

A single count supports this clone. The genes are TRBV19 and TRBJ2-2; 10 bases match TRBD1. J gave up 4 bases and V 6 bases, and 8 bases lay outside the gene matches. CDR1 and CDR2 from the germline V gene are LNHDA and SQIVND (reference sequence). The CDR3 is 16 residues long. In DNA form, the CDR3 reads TGTGCCAGTAGAAGACAGGGGGCAAATGCCACCGGGGAGCTGTTTTTT. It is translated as CASRRQGANATGELFF.

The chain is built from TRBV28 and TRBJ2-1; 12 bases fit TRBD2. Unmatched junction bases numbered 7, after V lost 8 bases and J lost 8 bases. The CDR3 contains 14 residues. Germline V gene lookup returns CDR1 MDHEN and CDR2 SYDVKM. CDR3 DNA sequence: TGTGCCAGCTGTCTAGCGGGGGGGTTGGATGAGCAGTTCTTC. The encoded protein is CASCLAGGLDEQFF.

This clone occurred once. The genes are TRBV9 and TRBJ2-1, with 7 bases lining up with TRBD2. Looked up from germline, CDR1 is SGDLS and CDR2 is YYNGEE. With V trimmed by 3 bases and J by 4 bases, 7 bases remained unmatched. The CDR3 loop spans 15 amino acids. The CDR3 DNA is TGTGCCAGCAGCGCCCGGACTAGTGGATACAATGAGCAGTTCTTC. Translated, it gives CASSARTSGYNEQFF.

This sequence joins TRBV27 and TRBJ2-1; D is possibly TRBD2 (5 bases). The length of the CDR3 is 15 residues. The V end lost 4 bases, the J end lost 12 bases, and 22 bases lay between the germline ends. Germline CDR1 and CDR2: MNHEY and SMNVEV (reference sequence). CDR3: CASSSDTFGQRGQFF. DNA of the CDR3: TGTGCCAGCAGTTCTGATACATTTGGCCAACGGGGGCAGTTCTTC.

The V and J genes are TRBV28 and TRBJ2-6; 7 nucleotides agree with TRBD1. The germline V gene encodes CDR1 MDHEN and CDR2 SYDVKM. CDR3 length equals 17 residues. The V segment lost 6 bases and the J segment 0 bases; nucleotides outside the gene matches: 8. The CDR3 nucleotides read TGTGCCAGCAGCACAGGGGCCCCGAGCTCTGGGGCCAACGTCCTGACTTTC. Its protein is CASSTGAPSSGANVLTF.

The CDR3 loop reads CASSPLRNRANTEAFF. The CDR3 DNA follows: TGTGCCAGCAGTCCCCTAAGGAACAGGGCGAACACTGAAGCTTTCTTT. V usage is TRBV28 and J usage is TRBJ1-1; a weak D match, TRBD1 (6 bases). V shed 5 bases and J shed 1 base, with 17 bases lying between them. This CDR3 region has 16 residues. Germline-derived CDR1 and CDR2 are MDHEN and SYDVKM. Variable domain in full (rest from reference TRBV28 and TRBJ1-1): DVKVTQSSRYLVKRTGEKVFLECVQDMDHENMFWYRQDPGLGLRLIYFSYDVKMKEKGDIPEGYSVSREKKERFSLILESASTNQTSMYLCASSPLRNRANTEAFFGQGTRLTVV.

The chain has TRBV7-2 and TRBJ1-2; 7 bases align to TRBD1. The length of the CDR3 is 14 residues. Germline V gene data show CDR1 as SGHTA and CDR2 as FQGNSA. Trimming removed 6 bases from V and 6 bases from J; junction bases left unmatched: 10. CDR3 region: CASSQGTVAHGYTF. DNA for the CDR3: TGTGCCAGCAGTCAAGGGACAGTAGCTCATGGCTACACCTTC. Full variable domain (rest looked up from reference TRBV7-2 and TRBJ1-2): GAGVSQSPSNKVTEKGKDVELRCDPISGHTALYWYRQSLGQGLEFLIYFQGNSAPDKSGLPSDRFSAERTGGSVSTLTIQRTQQEDSAVYLCASSQGTVAHGYTFGSGTRLTVV.

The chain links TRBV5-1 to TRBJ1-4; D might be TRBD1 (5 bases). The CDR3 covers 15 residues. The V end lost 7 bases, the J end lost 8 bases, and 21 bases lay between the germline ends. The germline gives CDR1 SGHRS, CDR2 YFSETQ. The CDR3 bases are TGCGCCAGCTCGGATTTCGGGCCTCCAGGGGAAAAACTGTTTTTT. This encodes CASSDFGPPGEKLFF.